These 10 T cell receptor beta chains share one sample of origin, sequenced in a study of CD8+ T cells in alopecia areata. RNA extraction and reverse transcription yielded cDNA as sequencing template. Produced via immunoSEQ multiplex PCR; TCRdb's table is partial and in-frame only. Of over 150,000 clones listed, approximately 55% were seen once; the top ten hold about a tenth. Indicated treatment: oral pan-JAK inhibitor, 5-10 mg twice daily. The sequencing here drew on CD8+ T cells sorted from blood, taken at week 24, from a patient treated with tofacitinib. These receptors all stem from a human donor with alopecia areata.

The V and J genes are TRBV27 and TRBJ2-7, with D possibly matching TRBD2 (5 bases). Germline V gives CDR1 MNHEY, CDR2 SMNVEV (reference sequence). V dropped 6 bases and J dropped 0 bases, with 15 bases sitting between them. The CDR3 totals 15 residues. The CDR3 DNA reads as TGTGCCAGCAGCACCACCCGTGAGGGCTCCTACGAGCAGTACTTC. This translates into CASSTTREGSYEQYF.

There are a few counts of this clone. The rearrangement uses TRBV29-1 and TRBJ2-7; D uncertain. CDR1 SQVTM and CDR2 ANQGSEA come from the germline V gene. This CDR3 is 13 amino acids long. V was cut by 4 bases and J by 2 bases, with 12 bases left in between. CDR3 in amino acids: CSVVTAPAYEQYF. DNA for the CDR3: TGCAGCGTTGTTACAGCCCCGGCCTACGAGCAGTACTTC.

J is TRBJ2-1 and V is TRBV6-4; the D is unclear. Trimming left V 1 base short and J 7 bases short, with 5 bases between. The CDR3 loop spans 12 amino acids. The germline V gene has CDR1 MRHNA and CDR2 SNTAGT. CDR3 amino acids: CASSDYGNEQFF. DNA of the CDR3: TGTGCCAGCAGTGACTATGGGAATGAGCAGTTCTTC.

The chain has TRBV4-3 and TRBJ1-1; no firm D call. Trimming left V 1 base short and J 1 base short, with 10 bases between. CDR1 LGHNA and CDR2 YSLEER come from the germline V gene. The CDR3 length is 15 residues. This CDR3 is CASSQVYRENTEAFF. As DNA, the CDR3 is TGCGCCAGCAGCCAAGTTTACAGAGAGAACACTGAAGCTTTCTTT.

The CDR3 coding sequence is TGTGCCAGCAGCTCGGACGCCTACGAGCAGTACTTC. Its protein product is CASSSDAYEQYF. The V gene is TRBV13, the J gene TRBJ2-7; no clear D. Between the trimmed V and J ends, which lost 4 bases and 2 bases, there was a span of 6 bases. Germline V gives CDR1 PRHDT, CDR2 FYEKMQ (reference sequence). The CDR3 runs to 12 residues.

The chain employs TRBV30 and TRBJ1-4, with 9 bases matching TRBD1. CDR3 length: 15 amino acids. Germline assignment: CDR1 GTSNPN and CDR2 SVGIG (reference sequence). Trimming took 1 base from V and 7 from J; bases not matched to a gene: 7. The CDR3 is CAWSAATGGIEKLFF. The CDR3 nucleotides are TGTGCCTGGAGTGCAGCTACAGGGGGCATTGAAAAACTGTTTTTT.

The chain is built from TRBV19 and TRBJ2-7; 8 bases are shared with TRBD1. Germline CDR1 and CDR2: LNHDA and SQIVND (reference sequence). V lost 3 bases and J lost 9; bases outside the gene matches: 16. The length of the CDR3 is 16 residues. The CDR3 protein is CASSIGTGTGVRGQYF. CDR3 nucleotides: TGTGCCAGTAGTATTGGGACCGGGACAGGAGTACGGGGGCAGTACTTC. The full variable domain, in which reference TRBV19 and TRBJ2-7 provide the parts outside the CDR3, is DGGITQSPKYLFRKEGQNVTLSCEQNLNHDAMYWYRQDPGQGLRLIYYSQIVNDFQKGDIAEGYSVSREKKESFPLTVTSAQKNPTAFYLCASSIGTGTGVRGQYFGPGTRLTVT.

The rearrangement uses TRBV2 and TRBJ1-1, with a weak D call TRBD1 (6 bases). This CDR3 region has 13 residues. Germline V gives CDR1 SNHLY, CDR2 FYNNEI. The V and J ends lost 8 bases and 5 bases respectively, with 15 bases between them. The chain's CDR3 is CASYPRGVTEAFF. The DNA for the CDR3 is TGTGCCAGCTATCCCAGGGGAGTGACTGAAGCTTTCTTT. The entire variable domain, with the rest obtained from reference TRBV2 and TRBJ1-1, is as follows: EPEVTQTPSHQVTQMGQEVILRCVPISNHLYFYWYRQILGQKVEFLVSFYNNEISEKSEIFDDQFSVERPDGSNFTLKIRSTKLEDSAMYFCASYPRGVTEAFFGQGTRLTVV.

The chain couples TRBV30 to TRBJ2-1, with a tentative D call TRBD2 (6 bases). Looked up from germline, CDR1 is GTSNPN and CDR2 is SVGIG (reference sequence). Trimming left V 0 bases short and J 9 bases short, with 9 bases between. CDR3 length: 12 amino acids. In nucleotides, the CDR3 is TGTGCCTGGAGTGTTGGAGGGAGTGAGCAGTTCTTC. It yields the protein CAWSVGGSEQFF. Using reference TRBV30 and TRBJ2-1 for the parts outside the CDR3, the full variable domain is SQTIHQWPATLVQPVGSPLSLECTVEGTSNPNLYWYRQAAGRGLQLLFYSVGIGQISSEVPQNLSASRPQDRQFILSSKKLLLSDSGFYLCAWSVGGSEQFFGPGTRLTVL.

The chain carries TRBV15 and TRBJ1-2; D possibly corresponds to TRBD1 (5 bases). Germline V lookup: CDR1 LNHNV, CDR2 YYDKDF (reference sequence). V shed 0 bases and J shed 4 bases, with 15 bases lying between them. The CDR3 is 16 amino acids. The CDR3 sequence is CATSRDLGRGRYGYTF. The CDR3 DNA reads as TGTGCCACCAGCAGAGATTTGGGGAGGGGACGCTATGGCTACACCTTC.